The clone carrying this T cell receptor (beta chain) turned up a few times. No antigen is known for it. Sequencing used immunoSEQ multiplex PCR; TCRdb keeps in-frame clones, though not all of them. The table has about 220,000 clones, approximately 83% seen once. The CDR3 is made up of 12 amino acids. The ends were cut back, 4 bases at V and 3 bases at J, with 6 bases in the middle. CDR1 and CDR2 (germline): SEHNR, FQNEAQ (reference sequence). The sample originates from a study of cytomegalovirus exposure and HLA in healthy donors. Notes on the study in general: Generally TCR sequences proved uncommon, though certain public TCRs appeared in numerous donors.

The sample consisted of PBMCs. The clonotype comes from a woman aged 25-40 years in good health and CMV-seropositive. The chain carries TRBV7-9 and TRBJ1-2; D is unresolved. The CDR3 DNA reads TGTGCCAGCAGCTCCCGGGACTATGGCTACACCTTC. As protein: CASSSRDYGYTF.